These 10 T cell receptor beta chains came from one sample sequenced in a study of T cell responses to AZD1222 COVID-19 vaccine. Only in-frame clones appear in the TCRdb table, and some are missing; sequencing was by immunoSEQ multiplex PCR. Of 110,000 to 150,000 clones listed, about nine tenths are singletons. The sequenced sample was peripheral blood, obtained on day 0 of AZD1222 vaccination. These receptors all stem from an adult in good health.

The chain combines TRBV7-6 with TRBJ1-5, with 9 nucleotides matching TRBD1. With V trimmed by 5 bases and J by 5 bases, 10 bases remained unmatched. CDR3 size: 16 residues. Germline assignment: CDR1 SGHVS and CDR2 FNYEAQ. The CDR3 reads CASSPGAGQGYQPQHF. DNA of the CDR3: TGTGCCAGCAGCCCCGGAGCCGGACAGGGGTATCAGCCCCAGCATTTT. Filled out from reference TRBV7-6 and TRBJ1-5, the complete variable domain reads GAGVSQSPRYKVTKRGQDVALRCDPISGHVSLYWYRQALGQGPEFLTYFNYEAQQDKSGLPNDRFSAERPEGSISTLTIQRTEQRDSAMYRCASSPGAGQGYQPQHFGDGTRLSIL.

V usage is TRBV27 and J usage is TRBJ1-4; D is possibly TRBD1 (6 bases). Germline CDR1 reads MNHEY; CDR2 reads SMNVEV (reference sequence). V lost 6 bases and J 8 bases, leaving 13 bases between the germline ends. The CDR3 sequence is 13 residues long. CDR3 nucleotides: TGTGCCAGCAGGGGGGGGGCTACCGAAAAACTGTTTTTT. This translates into CASRGGATEKLFF. Complete variable domain (other parts from reference TRBV27 and TRBJ1-4): EAQVTQNPRYLITVTGKKLTVTCSQNMNHEYMSWYRQDPGLGLRQIYYSMNVEVTDKGDVPEGYKVSRKEKRNFPLILESPSPNQTSLYFCASRGGATEKLFFGSGTQLSVL.

The chain joins TRBV5-4 to TRBJ2-5, with 9 bases identical to TRBD1. CDR1 and CDR2 from the germline V gene are SGHNT and YYREEE (reference sequence). V lost 3 bases, J lost 2 bases, and 5 bases stayed unmatched. CDR3 size: 15 residues. The CDR3 nucleotides are TGTGCCAGCAGCTCATCGGGACAGGGACAAGAGACCCAGTACTTC. Translating it yields CASSSSGQGQETQYF.

The chain links TRBV10-1 to TRBJ2-2; 10 bases agree with TRBD2. The trim removed 4 bases at V and 3 bases at J, leaving 2 bases unmatched. CDR1 is WNHNN and CDR2 is SYGVQD in the germline V gene (reference sequence). This CDR3 contains 15 residues. The CDR3 DNA is TGCGCCAGCAGTGCAGGACTAGCGGACACCGGGGAGCTGTTTTTT. Translation gives CASSAGLADTGELFF.

This clone was counted a single time. The chain recombines TRBV5-1 with TRBJ1-4; no clear D. The V gene lost 7 bases and the J gene lost 0 bases, with 10 bases spanning the gap. The CDR3 is made up of 14 amino acids. The germline V gene has CDR1 SGHRS and CDR2 YFSETQ. CDR3 loop: CASRTGPTNEKLFF. CDR3 in DNA: TGCGCCAGCCGTACGGGTCCAACTAATGAAAAACTGTTTTTT.

The CDR3, as DNA: TGTGCCTGGAGTTGGGGGGGGACGTTCGAGAATCAGCCCCAGCATTTT. Protein: CAWSWGGTFENQPQHF. The chain carries TRBV30 and TRBJ1-5; possibly TRBD1 for D (5 bases). The V end was cut by 2 bases, the J end by 4 bases, with 18 bases between. Looked up from germline, CDR1 is GTSNPN and CDR2 is SVGIG (reference sequence). The CDR3 is 16 residues long.

This clone has just a few counts. The V gene is TRBV28, the J gene TRBJ1-6; 7 bases align to TRBD1. The CDR3 extends over 16 amino acids. The V gene end was trimmed by 6 bases and the J gene end by 7 bases; junction bases not matched to a gene: 12. Germline-derived CDR1 and CDR2 are MDHEN and SYDVKM. CDR3 in DNA: TGTGCCAGCAGACCCTTGACAGGGTTTGACAATTCACCCCTCCACTTT. Translation gives CASRPLTGFDNSPLHF.

The chain recombines TRBV6-1 with TRBJ1-5, with TRBD1 matching over 8 bases. Trimming cost V 0 bases and J 7 bases; bases outside gene matches: 5. CDR3 length: 15 residues. Germline V gene data show CDR1 as MNHNS and CDR2 as SASEGT. The CDR3 nucleotides are TGTGCCAGCAGTGAAGCCCAGGGGGCAGGGCAGCCCCAGCATTTT. Protein: CASSEAQGAGQPQHF.

The CDR3 coding sequence is TGTGCCAGTAGTATCCGGGACATTTATAGCAATCAGCCCCAGCATTTT. It translates to CASSIRDIYSNQPQHF. The rearrangement joins TRBV19 to TRBJ1-5; a possible D gene is TRBD1 (6 bases). This CDR3 is 16 amino acids long. Germline values: CDR1 LNHDA, CDR2 SQIVND (reference sequence). Trimming stripped 3 bases from V and 0 bases from J, with 12 bases between.

The chain is built from TRBV29-1 and TRBJ1-4; D is uncertain. The germline V gene encodes CDR1 SQVTM and CDR2 ANQGSEA. The germline V and J ends were trimmed by 6 bases and 5 bases, with 16 bases remaining between them. There are 14 residues in the CDR3. This chain's CDR3 is CSVKADLRNEKLFF. The CDR3 nucleotides are TGCAGCGTCAAAGCGGACTTACGAAATGAAAAACTGTTTTTT.